A single sample gave rise to the 13 T cell receptor beta chains below, sequenced in a study of CD8+CD57+ T cells in acquired aplastic anemia. The template used for profiling TCR beta VDJ and CDR3 was genomic DNA. TCRdb analysed the reads with MiXCR anew, one entry per CDR3 protein. The sample has about 220,000 distinct CDR3 sequences, 30% to 40% seen once. What was sequenced was sorted CD4+, CD8+, or CD8+CD57+ T cells (not recorded which) from PBMCs. The origin of the receptors is a human donor in good health, serving as a control.

This clonotype was recorded at least ten times. V usage is TRBV10-1 and J usage is TRBJ2-3, with TRBD2 identical over 14 bases. The CDR3 contains 16 residues. Germline-derived CDR1 and CDR2 are WNHNN and SYGVQD (reference sequence). The J segment lost 5 bases and the V segment lost 5 bases, leaving 6 bases of the junction unmatched. CDR3 amino acids: CASSPGLAGGIDTQYF. CDR3 nucleotides: TGCGCCAGCAGTCCTGGACTAGCGGGAGGAATAGATACGCAGTATTTT.

The rearrangement uses TRBV19 and TRBJ1-1; TRBD1 matches 8 bases. CDR3 length: 14 amino acids. The germline gives CDR1 LNHDA, CDR2 SQIVND (reference sequence). The V and J ends lost 7 bases and 0 bases, in that order; junction bases with no gene match: 4. The CDR3, as DNA: TGTGCCAGTACCCGACAGGGGCTGAACACTGAAGCTTTCTTT. This sequence encodes CASTRQGLNTEAFF.

A note on this clonotype: At one end, the junction sequence differs from germline, possibly due to a read error. V gene TRBV3-1 combines with J gene TRBJ1-2, with no clear D. The CDR3 runs to 13 residues. CDR1 LGHDT and CDR2 YNNKEL come from the germline V gene (reference sequence). The CDR3 nucleotides are TGTGCCGGCAGCCAAGAACACCTAAGGGGCTACACCTTC. It is translated as CAGSQEHLRGYTF.

V usage is TRBV11-2 and J usage is TRBJ1-3, with D hard to call. This CDR3 region has 18 residues. The V gene lost 0 bases and the J gene lost 4 bases, with 19 bases spanning the gap. From germline, CDR1 is SGHAT and CDR2 FQNNGV. CDR3 bases: TGTGCCAGCAGCTTAGACGGGATCGGCTACGGTGAGGGAAACACCATATATTTT. Translation: CASSLDGIGYGEGNTIYF.

Many counts were recorded for this clonotype. The chain is built from TRBV20-1 and TRBJ1-2, with a tentative D call TRBD1 (5 bases). This CDR3 comprises 14 residues. Germline lookup yields CDR1 DFQATT and CDR2 SNEGSKA (reference sequence). The germline V and J ends were trimmed by 3 bases and 3 bases, with 14 bases remaining between them. DNA for the CDR3: TGCAGTGCTAGGGGGGGGGTTTCTGACTATGGCTACACCTTC. This translates into CSARGGVSDYGYTF.

The chain couples TRBV15 to TRBJ1-2; tentative D call: TRBD1 (5 bases). This CDR3 region has 16 residues. V dropped 0 bases and J dropped 4 bases, with 15 bases sitting between them. Per the germline V gene, CDR1 is LNHNV and CDR2 is YYDKDF (reference sequence). DNA for the CDR3: TGTGCCACCAGCAGAGACGACGGTCAGGGACCCTATGGCTACACCTTC. It encodes CATSRDDGQGPYGYTF.

The CDR3 is CSYRTGNTEAFF. CDR3 DNA: TGCAGCTACCGTACGGGGAACACTGAAGCTTTCTTT. The genes are TRBV29-1 and TRBJ1-1; D is ambiguous. This CDR3 contains 12 residues. CDR1 and CDR2 (germline): SQVTM, ANQGSEA. V shed 8 bases and J shed 1 base, with 11 bases lying between them.

About this clonotype: This may be a read error: a much more frequent sequence differs by one nucleotide. The conserved final phenylalanine or tryptophan is absent from the CDR3, which likely points to a read error. This chain joins TRBV6-5 and TRBJ1-6; the D gene is possibly TRBD1 (6 bases). Germline CDR1 reads MNHEY; CDR2 reads SVGAGI. V gave up 0 bases and J gave up 9 bases, with 12 bases separating them. This CDR3 has 15 amino acids. The CDR3 reads CASSYSRTAVSPLHS. For the CDR3, the DNA is TGTGCCAGCAGTTACTCGCGGACAGCCGTTTCACCCCTCCACTCT.

This chain uses TRBV10-3 with TRBJ2-2; 14 nucleotides agree with TRBD2. The CDR3 extends over 15 amino acids. Germline trimming cut 2 bases from V and 7 bases from J; bases unmatched to any gene: 0. Germline CDR1 reads ENHRY; CDR2 reads SYGVKD. CDR3 residues: CAISEGLAGGGELFF. The CDR3 coding sequence is TGTGCCATCAGTGAGGGACTAGCGGGAGGCGGGGAGCTGTTTTTT.

This clonotype was counted many times. The V call is TRBV2, the J call TRBJ2-7, with 9 bases identical to TRBD2. CDR1 and CDR2 (germline): SNHLY, FYNNEI. The trim removed 6 bases at V and 6 bases at J, leaving 12 bases unmatched. The CDR3 is 15 amino acids. This CDR3 reads CASRKGLASLSEQYF. CDR3 DNA sequence: TGTGCCAGCAGGAAAGGACTAGCGTCGCTCTCCGAGCAGTACTTC.

The rearrangement joins TRBV24-1 to TRBJ2-3; 13 nucleotides match TRBD2. V lost 11 bases, J lost 4 bases, and 8 bases stayed unmatched. Germline V CDR1 and CDR2: KGHDR, SFDVKD. The CDR3 sequence is 15 residues long. The CDR3, as DNA: TGTGCCAGCCATGGACTAGCGGGAGTTGCAGATACGCAGTATTTT. This encodes CASHGLAGVADTQYF.

This chain uses TRBV30 with TRBJ2-2; perhaps TRBD1 as D (5 bases). Germline CDR1 GTSNPN, CDR2 SVGIG (reference sequence). The CDR3 has 16 residues. With 0 bases removed from V and 6 bases from J, the gap between germline ends came to 17 bases. CDR3 in amino acids: CAWSVIGRAFSGELFF. DNA of the CDR3: TGTGCCTGGAGTGTAATAGGCAGGGCTTTCTCCGGGGAGCTGTTTTTT.

This clonotype appeared many times. This chain joins TRBV7-6 and TRBJ1-1; D perhaps matches TRBD1 (5 bases). Germline V lookup: CDR1 SGHVS, CDR2 FNYEAQ. Trimming pared 5 bases from V and 10 bases from J, leaving 14 bases between. The CDR3 is 12 amino acids. In DNA, the CDR3 is TGTGCCAGCAGCGGAACAGGTCGGACAGCTTTCTTT. This encodes CASSGTGRTAFF.